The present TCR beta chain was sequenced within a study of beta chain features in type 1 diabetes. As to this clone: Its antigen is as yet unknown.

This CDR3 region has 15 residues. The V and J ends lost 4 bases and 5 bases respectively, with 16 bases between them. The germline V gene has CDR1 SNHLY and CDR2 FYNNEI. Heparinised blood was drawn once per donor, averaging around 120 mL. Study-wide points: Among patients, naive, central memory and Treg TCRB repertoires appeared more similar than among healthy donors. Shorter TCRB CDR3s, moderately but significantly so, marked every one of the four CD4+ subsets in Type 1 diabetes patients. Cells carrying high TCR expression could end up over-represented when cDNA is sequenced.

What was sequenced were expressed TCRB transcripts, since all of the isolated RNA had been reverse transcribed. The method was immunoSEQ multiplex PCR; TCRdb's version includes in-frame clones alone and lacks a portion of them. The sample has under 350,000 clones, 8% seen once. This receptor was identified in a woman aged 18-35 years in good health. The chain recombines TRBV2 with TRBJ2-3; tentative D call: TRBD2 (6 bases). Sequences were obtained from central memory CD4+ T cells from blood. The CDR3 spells CASSVLARGGDTQYF. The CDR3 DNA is TGTGCCAGCAGTGTCCTAGCGAGGGGCGGAGATACGCAGTATTTT.